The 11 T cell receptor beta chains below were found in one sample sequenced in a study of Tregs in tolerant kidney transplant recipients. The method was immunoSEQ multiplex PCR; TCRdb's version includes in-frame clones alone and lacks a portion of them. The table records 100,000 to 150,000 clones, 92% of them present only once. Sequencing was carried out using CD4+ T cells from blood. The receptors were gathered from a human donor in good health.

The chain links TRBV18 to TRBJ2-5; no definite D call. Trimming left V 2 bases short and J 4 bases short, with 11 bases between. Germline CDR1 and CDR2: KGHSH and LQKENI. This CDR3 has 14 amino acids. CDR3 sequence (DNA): TGTGCCAGCTCACCAGGATGGGGTGGAGAGACCCAGTACTTC. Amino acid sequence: CASSPGWGGETQYF.

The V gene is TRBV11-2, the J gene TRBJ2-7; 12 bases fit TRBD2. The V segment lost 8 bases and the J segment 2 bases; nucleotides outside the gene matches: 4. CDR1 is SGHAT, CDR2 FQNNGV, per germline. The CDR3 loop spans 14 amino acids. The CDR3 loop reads CASSSGRGTYEQYF. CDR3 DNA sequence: TGTGCCAGCTCTAGCGGGAGGGGGACCTACGAGCAGTACTTC.

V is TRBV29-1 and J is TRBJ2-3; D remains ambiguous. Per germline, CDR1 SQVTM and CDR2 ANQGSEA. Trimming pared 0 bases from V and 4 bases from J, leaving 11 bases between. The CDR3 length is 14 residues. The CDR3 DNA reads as TGCAGCGTTGAAGATAAGCGAAAGGCAGATACGCAGTATTTT. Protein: CSVEDKRKADTQYF.

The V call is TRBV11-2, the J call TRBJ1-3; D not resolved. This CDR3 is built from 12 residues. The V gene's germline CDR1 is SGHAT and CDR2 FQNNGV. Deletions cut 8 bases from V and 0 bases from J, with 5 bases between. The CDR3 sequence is CASGISGNTIYF. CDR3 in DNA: TGTGCCAGCGGTATCTCTGGAAACACCATATATTTT.

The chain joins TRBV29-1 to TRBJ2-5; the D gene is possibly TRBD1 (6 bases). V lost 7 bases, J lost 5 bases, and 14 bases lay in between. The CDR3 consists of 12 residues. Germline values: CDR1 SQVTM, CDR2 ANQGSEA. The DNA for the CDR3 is TGCAGCGCAACCGGGACAAGTGAGACCCAGTACTTC. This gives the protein CSATGTSETQYF. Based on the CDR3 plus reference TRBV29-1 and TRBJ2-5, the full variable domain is SAVISQKPSRDICQRGTSLTIQCQVDSQVTMMFWYRQQPGQSLTLIATANQGSEATYESGFVIDKFPISRPNLTFSTLTVSNMSPEDSSIYLCSATGTSETQYFGPGTRLLVL.

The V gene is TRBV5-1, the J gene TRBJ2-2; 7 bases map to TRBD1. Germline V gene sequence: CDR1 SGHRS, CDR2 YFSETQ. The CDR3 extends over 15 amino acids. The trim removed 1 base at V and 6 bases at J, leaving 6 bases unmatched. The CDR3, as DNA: TGCGCCAGCAGCTTGACAGGGGTCGTTCCCGGGGAGCTGTTTTTT. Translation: CASSLTGVVPGELFF.

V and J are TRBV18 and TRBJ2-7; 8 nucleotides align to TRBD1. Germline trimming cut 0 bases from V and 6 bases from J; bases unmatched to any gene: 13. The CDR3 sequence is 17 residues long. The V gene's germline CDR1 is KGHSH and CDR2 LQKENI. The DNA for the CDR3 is TGTGCCAGCTCACCACCGGGTTTTTCAGGGGGCCGTGGCGAGCAGTACTTC. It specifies CASSPPGFSGGRGEQYF.

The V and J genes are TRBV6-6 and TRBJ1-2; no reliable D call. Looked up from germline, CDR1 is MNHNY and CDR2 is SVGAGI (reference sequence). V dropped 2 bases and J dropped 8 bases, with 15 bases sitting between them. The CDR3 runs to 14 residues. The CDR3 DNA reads TGTGCCAGCAGTTACCCCCGATACGCCGAAGGCTACACCTTC. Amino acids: CASSYPRYAEGYTF.

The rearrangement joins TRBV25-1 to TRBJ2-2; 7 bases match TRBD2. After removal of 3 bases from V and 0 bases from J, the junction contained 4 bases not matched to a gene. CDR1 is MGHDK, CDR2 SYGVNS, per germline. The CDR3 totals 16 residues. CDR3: CASSEPRGSNTGELFF. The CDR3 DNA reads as TGTGCCAGCAGTGAGCCGCGGGGGTCGAACACCGGGGAGCTGTTTTTT. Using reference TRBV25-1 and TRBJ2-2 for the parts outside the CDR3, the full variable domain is EADIYQTPRYLVIGTGKKITLECSQTMGHDKMYWYQQDPGMELHLIHYSYGVNSTEKGDLSSESTVSRIRTEHFPLTLESARPSHTSQYLCASSEPRGSNTGELFFGEGSRLTVL.

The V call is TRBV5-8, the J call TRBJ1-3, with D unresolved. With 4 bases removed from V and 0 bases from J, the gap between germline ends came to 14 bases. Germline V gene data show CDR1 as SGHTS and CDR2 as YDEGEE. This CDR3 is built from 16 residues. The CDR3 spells CASSLGRVASGNTIYF. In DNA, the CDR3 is TGTGCCAGCAGCCTGGGTCGAGTAGCCTCTGGAAACACCATATATTTT.

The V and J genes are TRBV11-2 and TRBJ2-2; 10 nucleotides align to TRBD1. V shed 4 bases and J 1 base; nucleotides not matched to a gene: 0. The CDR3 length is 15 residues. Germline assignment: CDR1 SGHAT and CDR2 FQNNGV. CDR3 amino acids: CASSWTGGNTGELFF. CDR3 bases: TGTGCCAGCAGCTGGACAGGGGGGAACACCGGGGAGCTGTTTTTT.